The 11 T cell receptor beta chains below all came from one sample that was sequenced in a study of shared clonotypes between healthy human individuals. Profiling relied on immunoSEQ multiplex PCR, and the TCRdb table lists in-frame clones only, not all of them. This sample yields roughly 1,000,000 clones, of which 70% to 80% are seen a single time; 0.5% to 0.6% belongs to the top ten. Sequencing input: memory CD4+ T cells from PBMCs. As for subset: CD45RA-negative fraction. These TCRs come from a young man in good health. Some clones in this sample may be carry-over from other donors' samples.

As DNA, the CDR3 is TGTGCCAGCAGTTTAGGATACATGAACACTGAAGCTTTCTTT. Its translation: CASSLGYMNTEAFF. The chain has TRBV27 and TRBJ1-1, with D unclear. The CDR3 loop spans 14 amino acids. The germline V and J ends were trimmed by 2 bases and 0 bases, with 7 bases remaining between them. Germline V gene lookup returns CDR1 MNHEY and CDR2 SMNVEV (reference sequence).

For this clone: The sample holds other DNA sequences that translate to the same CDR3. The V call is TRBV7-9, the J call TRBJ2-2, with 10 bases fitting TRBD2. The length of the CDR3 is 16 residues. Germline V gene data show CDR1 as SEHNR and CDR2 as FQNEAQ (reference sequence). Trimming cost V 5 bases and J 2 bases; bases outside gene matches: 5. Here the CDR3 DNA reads TGTGCCAGCAGCCTCCGGACTAGCGGAAACACCGGGGAGCTGTTTTTT. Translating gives CASSLRTSGNTGELFF. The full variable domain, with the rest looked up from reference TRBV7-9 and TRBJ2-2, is DTGVSQNPRHKITKRGQNVTFRCDPISEHNRLYWYRQTLGQGPEFLTYFQNEAQLEKSRLLSDRFSAERPKGSFSTLEIQRTEQGDSAMYLCASSLRTSGNTGELFFGEGSRLTVL.

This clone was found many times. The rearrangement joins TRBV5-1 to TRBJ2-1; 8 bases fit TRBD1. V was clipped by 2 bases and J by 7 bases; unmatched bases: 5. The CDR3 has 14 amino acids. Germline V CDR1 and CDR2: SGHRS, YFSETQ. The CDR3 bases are TGCGCCAGCAGCTTTCGGACAGGGAGGAATGAGCAGTTCTTC. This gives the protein CASSFRTGRNEQFF.

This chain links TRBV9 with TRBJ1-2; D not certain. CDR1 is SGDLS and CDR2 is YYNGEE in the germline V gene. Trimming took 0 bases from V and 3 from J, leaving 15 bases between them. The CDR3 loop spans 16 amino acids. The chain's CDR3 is CASSVALGNNHYGYTF. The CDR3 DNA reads TGTGCCAGCAGCGTAGCCTTGGGGAATAACCACTATGGCTACACCTTC.

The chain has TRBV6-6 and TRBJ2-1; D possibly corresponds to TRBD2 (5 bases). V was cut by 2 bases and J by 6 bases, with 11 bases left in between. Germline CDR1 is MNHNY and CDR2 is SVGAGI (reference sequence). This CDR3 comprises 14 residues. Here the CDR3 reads CASSYGFGVNEQFF. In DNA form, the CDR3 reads TGTGCCAGCAGTTACGGATTCGGGGTCAATGAGCAGTTCTTC.

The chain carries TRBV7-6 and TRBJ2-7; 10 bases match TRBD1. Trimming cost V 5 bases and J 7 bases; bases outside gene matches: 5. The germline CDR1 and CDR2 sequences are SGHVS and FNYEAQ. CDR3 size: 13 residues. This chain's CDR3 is CASSAGQGGEQYF. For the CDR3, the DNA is TGTGCCAGCAGCGCCGGACAGGGGGGAGAGCAGTACTTC.

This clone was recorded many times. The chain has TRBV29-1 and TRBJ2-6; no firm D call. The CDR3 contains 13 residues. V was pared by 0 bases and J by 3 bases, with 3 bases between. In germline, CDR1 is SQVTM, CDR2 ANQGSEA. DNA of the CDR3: TGCAGCGTTGAAGAGTATGGGGCCAACGTCCTGACTTTC. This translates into CSVEEYGANVLTF.

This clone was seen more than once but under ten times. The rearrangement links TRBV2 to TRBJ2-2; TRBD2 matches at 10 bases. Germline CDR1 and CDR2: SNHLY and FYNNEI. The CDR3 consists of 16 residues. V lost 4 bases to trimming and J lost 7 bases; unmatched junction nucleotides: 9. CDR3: CASSVGLAGEGGELFF. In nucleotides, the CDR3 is TGTGCCAGCAGTGTGGGCCTAGCGGGAGAGGGCGGGGAGCTGTTTTTT.

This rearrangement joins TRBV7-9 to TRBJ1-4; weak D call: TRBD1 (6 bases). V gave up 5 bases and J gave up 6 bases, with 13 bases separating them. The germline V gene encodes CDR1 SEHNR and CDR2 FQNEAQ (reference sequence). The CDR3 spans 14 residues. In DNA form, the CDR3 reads TGTGCCAGCAGCCCCGGAGGGGGAGATGAAAAACTGTTTTTT. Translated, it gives CASSPGGGDEKLFF.

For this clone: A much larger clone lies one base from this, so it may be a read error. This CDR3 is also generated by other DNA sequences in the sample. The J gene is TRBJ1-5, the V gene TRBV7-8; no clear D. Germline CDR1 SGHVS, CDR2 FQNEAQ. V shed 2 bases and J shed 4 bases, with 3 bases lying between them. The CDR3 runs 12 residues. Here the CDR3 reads CASSLTNQPQHF. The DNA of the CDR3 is TGTGCCAGCAGCTTAACGAATCAGCCCCAGCATTTT. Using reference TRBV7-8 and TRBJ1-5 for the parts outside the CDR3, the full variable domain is GAGVSQSPRYKVAKRGQDVALRCDPISGHVSLFWYQQALGQGPEFLTYFQNEAQLDKSGLPSDRFFAERPEGSVSTLKIQRTQQEDSAVYLCASSLTNQPQHFGDGTRLSIL.

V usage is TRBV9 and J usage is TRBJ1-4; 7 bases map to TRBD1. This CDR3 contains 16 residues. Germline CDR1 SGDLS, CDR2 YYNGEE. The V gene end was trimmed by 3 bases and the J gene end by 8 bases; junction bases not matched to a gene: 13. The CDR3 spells CASSEGASEGLEKLFF. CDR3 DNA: TGTGCCAGCAGCGAGGGGGCCTCTGAAGGGTTAGAAAAACTGTTTTTT.